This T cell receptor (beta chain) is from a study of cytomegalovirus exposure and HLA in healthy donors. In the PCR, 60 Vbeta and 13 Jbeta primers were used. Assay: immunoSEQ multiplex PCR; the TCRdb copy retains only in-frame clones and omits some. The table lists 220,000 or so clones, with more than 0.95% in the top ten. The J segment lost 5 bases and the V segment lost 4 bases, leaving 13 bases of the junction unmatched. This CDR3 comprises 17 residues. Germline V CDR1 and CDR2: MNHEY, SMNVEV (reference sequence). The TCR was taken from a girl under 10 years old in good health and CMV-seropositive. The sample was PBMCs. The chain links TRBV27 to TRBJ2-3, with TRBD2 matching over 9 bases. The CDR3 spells CASSSTRAGGPQDTQYF. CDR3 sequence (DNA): TGTGCCAGCAGTTCTACGAGGGCGGGAGGGCCCCAAGATACGCAGTATTTT.